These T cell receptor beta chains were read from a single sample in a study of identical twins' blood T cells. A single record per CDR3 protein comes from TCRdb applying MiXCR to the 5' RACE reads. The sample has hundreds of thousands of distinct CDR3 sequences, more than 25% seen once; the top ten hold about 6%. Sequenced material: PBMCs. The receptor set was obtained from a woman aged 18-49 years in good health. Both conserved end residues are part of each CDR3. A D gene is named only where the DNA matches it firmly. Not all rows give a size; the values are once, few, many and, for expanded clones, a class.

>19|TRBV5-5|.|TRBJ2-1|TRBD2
TGTGCCAGCAGCTTAAGGAGTCTGGGACTAGCGGGATACTACAATGAGCAGTTCTTC
CASSLRSLGLAGYYNEQFF
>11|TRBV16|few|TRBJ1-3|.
TGTGCCAGCAGCCAATCAAACACCATATATTTT
CASSQSNTIYF
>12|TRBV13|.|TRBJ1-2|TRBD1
TGTGCCAGCCCGGACAGGGACTATGGCTACACCTTC
CASPDRDYGYTF
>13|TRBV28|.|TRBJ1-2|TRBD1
TGTGCCAGCAGAAGGGGGCTACGATATGTCTACACCTTC
CASRRGLRYVYTF
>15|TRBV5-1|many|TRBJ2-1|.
TGCGCCAGCACGGGTTCTAGCGCATCCTACAATGAGCAGTTCTTC
CASTGSSASYNEQFF
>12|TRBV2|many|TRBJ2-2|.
TGTGCCAGCAGTATCAGGGAACGGGAGCTGTTTTTT
CASSIRERELFF
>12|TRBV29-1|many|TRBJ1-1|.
TGCAGCTGCAGATTCATGAACACTGAAGCTTTCTTT
CSCRFMNTEAFF
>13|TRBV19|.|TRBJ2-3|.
TGTGCCAGTAGTATGGGCCGCACAGATACGCAGTATTTT
CASSMGRTDTQYF
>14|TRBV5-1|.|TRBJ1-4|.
TGCGCCAGCAGCTTGTACGGGACCGATGAAAAACTGTTTTTT
CASSLYGTDEKLFF
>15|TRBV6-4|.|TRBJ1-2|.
TGTGCCAGCAGTGAAACGGGATCGGCGCGGGATGGCTACACCTTC
CASSETGSARDGYTF
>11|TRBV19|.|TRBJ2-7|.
TGTGCCAGTAGTATTTGGGGGCAGCAGTACTTC
CASSIWGQQYF
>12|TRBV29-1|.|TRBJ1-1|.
TGCAGCGTTGAGTGGGAGAACACTGAAGCTTTCTTT
CSVEWENTEAFF
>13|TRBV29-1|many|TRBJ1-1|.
TGCAGCGTTGGTTGGGGCATGAACACTGAAGCTTTCTTT
CSVGWGMNTEAFF
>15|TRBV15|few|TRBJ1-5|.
TGTGCCACCAGACTAGAGAGGGCCCTAAATCAGCCCCAGCATTTT
CATRLERALNQPQHF
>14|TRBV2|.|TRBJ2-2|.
TGTGCCAGCAGTGAACAGATGAACACCGGGGAGCTGTTTTTT
CASSEQMNTGELFF
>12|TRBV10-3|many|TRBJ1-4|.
TGTGCCATCAGTGACAGGGGTGAAAAACTGTTTTTT
CAISDRGEKLFF
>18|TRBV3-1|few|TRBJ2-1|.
TGTGCCAGCAGCCAAGTAAGGGGAGTCGCGGGACTTTACAATGAGCAGTTCTTC
CASSQVRGVAGLYNEQFF
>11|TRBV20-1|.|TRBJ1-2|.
TGCAGTGCTGGGCAGGGCTCTGGCTACACCTTC
CSAGQGSGYTF
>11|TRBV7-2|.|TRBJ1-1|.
TGTGCCAGCTTCACGAACACTGAAGCTTTCTTT
CASFTNTEAFF
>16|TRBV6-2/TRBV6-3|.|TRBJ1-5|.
TGTGCCAGCAGTTACGGGGTGGTCAGTAACAATCAGCCCCAGCATTTT
CASSYGVVSNNQPQHF
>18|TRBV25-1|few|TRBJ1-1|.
TGTGCCAGCAGTGAATATAAGGGCGCAGCTAGCATGAACGCTGAAGCTTTCTTT
CASSEYKGAASMNAEAFF
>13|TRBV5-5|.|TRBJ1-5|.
TGTGCCAGCAGTACAGGGAACAATCAGCCCCAGCATTTT
CASSTGNNQPQHF
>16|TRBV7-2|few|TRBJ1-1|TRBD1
TGTGCCAGCAGCGGATTGACAGGGGGCCCGAACACTGAAGCTTTCTTT
CASSGLTGGPNTEAFF
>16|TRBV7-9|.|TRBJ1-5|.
TGTGCCAGCAGCTTAGGAGGTGGGCAGTCCAATCAGCCCCAGCATTTT
CASSLGGGQSNQPQHF
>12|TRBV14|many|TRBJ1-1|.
TGTGCCAGCAGCGACCCAGGGTTAGGTGCTTTCTTT
CASSDPGLGAFF
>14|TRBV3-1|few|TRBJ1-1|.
TGTGCCAGCAGCCACTGGCACGGGAACACTGAAGCTTTCTTT
CASSHWHGNTEAFF
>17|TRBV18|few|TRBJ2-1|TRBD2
TGTGCCAGCTCACCAGACAGCGGGAGCCTCCTATACAATGAGCAGTTCTTC
CASSPDSGSLLYNEQFF
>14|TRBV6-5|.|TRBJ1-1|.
TGTGCCAGCAGTGGACGGGTAGTCAGCACTGAAGCTTTCTTT
CASSGRVVSTEAFF
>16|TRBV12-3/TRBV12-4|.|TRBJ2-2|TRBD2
TGTGCCAGCAGTCCCCCCGCTGGGACTAGGGCCGGGGAGCTGTTTTTT
CASSPPAGTRAGELFF
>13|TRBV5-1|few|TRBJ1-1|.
TGCGCCAGCAGCCTTTCGTGGGCCACTGAAGCTTTCTTT
CASSLSWATEAFF
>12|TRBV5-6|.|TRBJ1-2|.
TGTGCCAGCAGCTTGACAAGGCAACGCTACACCTTC
CASSLTRQRYTF
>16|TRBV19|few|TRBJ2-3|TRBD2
TGTGCCAGTAGTTTTAGCGGGAGTCTTTTCGGAGATACGCAGTATTTT
CASSFSGSLFGDTQYF
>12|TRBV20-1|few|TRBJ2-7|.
TGCAGTGCTAGTCTGTCGGCCTACGAGCAGTACTTC
CSASLSAYEQYF
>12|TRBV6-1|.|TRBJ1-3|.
TGTGCCAGCAGTGAAGCCGCCCCCCCCATATATTTT
CASSEAAPPIYF
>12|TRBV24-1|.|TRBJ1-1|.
TGTGCCACCAGTGATGGGGGAACTGAAGCTTTCTTT
CATSDGGTEAFF
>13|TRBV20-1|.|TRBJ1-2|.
TGCAGTGCTAGGGGTGCTACCCTCTATGTCTACACCTTC
CSARGATLYVYTF
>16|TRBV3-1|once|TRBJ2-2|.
TGTGCCAGCAGCCAAGGGTTTATGAGGAACACCGGGGAGCCGTTTTTT
CASSQGFMRNTGEPFF
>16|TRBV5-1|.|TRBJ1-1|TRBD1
TGCGCCAGCAGCTTGGAGGGCAGGGGGATAAACACTGAAGCTTTCTTT
CASSLEGRGINTEAFF
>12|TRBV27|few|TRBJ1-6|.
TGTGCCAGCAGTCCGCTCAGGTCACCCCTCCACTTT
CASSPLRSPLHF
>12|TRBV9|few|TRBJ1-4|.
TGTGCCAGCAGCGCCGGGGGTGAAAAACTGTCTTTT
CASSAGGEKLSF
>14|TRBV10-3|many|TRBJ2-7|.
TGTGCCATCAGTGAGTCACTTGGCTCCTACGAGCAGTACTTC
CAISESLGSYEQYF
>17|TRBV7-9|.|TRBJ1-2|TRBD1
TGTGCCAGCAGCTTAAGTGACAGGGCGCGCTCTAACTATGGCTGCACCTTC
CASSLSDRARSNYGCTF
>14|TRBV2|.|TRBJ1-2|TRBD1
TGTGCCAGCACCAGGACAGGAGTAAACTATGGCTACACCTTC
CASTRTGVNYGYTF
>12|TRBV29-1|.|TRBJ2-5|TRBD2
TGCAGCGCCCACGGGGGGCAAGAGACCCAGTACTTC
CSAHGGQETQYF
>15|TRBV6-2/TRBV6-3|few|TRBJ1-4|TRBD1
TGTGCCAGCAGCCGGCGACAGGGGACATCTGAAAAACCGTTTTTT
CASSRRQGTSEKPFF
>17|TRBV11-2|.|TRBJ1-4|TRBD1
TGTCCCAGCAGCCCGATGACAGGGGGCTGGCCTAATGAAAAACTGTTTTTT
CPSSPMTGGWPNEKLFF
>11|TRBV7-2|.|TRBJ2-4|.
TGTGCCAGCAGCTTATTAAACATTCAGTACTTC
CASSLLNIQYF
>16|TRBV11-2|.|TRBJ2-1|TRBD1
TGTGCCAGCAGCTTACCCCGGGACAGATCCTACAATGAGCAGTTCTTC
CASSLPRDRSYNEQFF
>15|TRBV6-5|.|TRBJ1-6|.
TGTGCCAGCAGACGCGGGAGGGGATATAATTCACCCCTCCACTTT
CASRRGRGYNSPLHF
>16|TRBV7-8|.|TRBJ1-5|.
TGTGCCAGCAGCTTAACCGGACAGTATAGCAATCAGCCCCAGCATTTT
CASSLTGQYSNQPQHF